This note documents a single T cell receptor (beta chain) sequence. The antigen remains undetermined. MiXCR, applied by TCRdb to the 5' RACE reads, yields one record per CDR3 protein. Of under 400,000 distinct CDR3 sequences in the sample, under 25% were seen once. The data originate from a study of T-cell memory formation after mild COVID-19. About the study: Most TCR clusters belonged to a single donor.

Germline CDR1 reads MNHNS; CDR2 reads SASEGT. Trimming removed 4 bases at V and 1 base at J, with 13 bases between. This CDR3 has 15 amino acids. Study-wide points: Contracting clones, day 15 to 85, had balanced CD4/CD8, and later expanders favored CD4+. Among clones peaking at day 37 in the second wave, SARS-CoV-2 specificity remained unconfirmed. Pre-infection memory harbored some responding clones, suggesting cross-reactive memory joined.

The rearrangement links TRBV6-1 to TRBJ1-1; D is undetermined. The specimen was PBMCs or a T cell subset sorted from them (not recorded which). The TCR originated in an adult woman who had mild COVID-19 (a few samples of this study predate the infection). Cell type and time point are not known. The CDR3 region has the DNA TGTGCCAGCAGTGTCGGTGGGGTAAAGAACACTGAAGCTTTCTTT. Translated, it gives CASSVGGVKNTEAFF.